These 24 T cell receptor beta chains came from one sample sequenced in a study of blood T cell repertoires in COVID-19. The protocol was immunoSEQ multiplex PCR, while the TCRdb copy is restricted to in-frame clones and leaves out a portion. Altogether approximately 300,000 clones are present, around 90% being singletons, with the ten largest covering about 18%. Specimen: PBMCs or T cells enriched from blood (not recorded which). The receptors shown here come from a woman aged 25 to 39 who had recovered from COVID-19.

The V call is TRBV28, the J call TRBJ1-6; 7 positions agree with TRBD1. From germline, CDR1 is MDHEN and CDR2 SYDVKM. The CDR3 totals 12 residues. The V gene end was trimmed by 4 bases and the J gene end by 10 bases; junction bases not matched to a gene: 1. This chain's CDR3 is CASSYRGSPLHF. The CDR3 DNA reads TGTGCCAGCAGTTACAGGGGCTCACCCCTCCACTTT.

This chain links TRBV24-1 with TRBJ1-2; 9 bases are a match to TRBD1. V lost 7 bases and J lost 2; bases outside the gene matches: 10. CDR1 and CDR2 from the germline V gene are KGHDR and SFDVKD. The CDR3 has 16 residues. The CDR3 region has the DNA TGTGCCACCAGGACCCTTTTGGGACAGGGAAACTATGGCTACACCTTC. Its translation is CATRTLLGQGNYGYTF.

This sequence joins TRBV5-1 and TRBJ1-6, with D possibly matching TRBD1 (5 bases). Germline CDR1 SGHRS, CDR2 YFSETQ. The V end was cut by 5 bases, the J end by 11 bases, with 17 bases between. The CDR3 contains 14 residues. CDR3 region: CASSYQGIMTPLHF. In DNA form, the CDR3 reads TGCGCCAGCAGTTATCAGGGTATAATGACACCCCTCCACTTT.

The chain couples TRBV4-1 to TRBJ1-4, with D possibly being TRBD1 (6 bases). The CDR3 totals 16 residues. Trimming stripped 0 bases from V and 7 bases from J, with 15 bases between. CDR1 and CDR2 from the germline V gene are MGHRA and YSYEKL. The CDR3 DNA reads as TGCGCCAGCAGCCAAGATCCAAGGGGAGGGGGTGAAAAACTGTTTTTT. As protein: CASSQDPRGGGEKLFF.

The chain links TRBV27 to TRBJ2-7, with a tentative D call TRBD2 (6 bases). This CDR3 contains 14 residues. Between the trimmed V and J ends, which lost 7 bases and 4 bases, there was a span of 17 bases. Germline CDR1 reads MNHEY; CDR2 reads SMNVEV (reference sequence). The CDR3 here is CASTPGGAGYEQYF. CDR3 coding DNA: TGTGCCAGCACTCCGGGCGGTGCGGGGTACGAGCAGTACTTC.

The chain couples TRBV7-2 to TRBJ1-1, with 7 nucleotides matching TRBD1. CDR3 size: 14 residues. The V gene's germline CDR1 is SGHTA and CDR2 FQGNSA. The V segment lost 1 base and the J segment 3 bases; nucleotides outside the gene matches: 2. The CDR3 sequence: CASSLEGGYTEAFF. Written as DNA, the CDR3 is TGTGCCAGCAGCTTAGAAGGGGGCTACACTGAAGCTTTCTTT.

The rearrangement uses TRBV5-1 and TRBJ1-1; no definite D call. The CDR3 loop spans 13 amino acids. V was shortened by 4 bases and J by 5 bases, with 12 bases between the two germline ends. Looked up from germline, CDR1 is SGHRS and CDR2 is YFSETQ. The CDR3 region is CASSVGRDTEAFF. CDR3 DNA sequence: TGCGCCAGCAGCGTGGGGAGAGATACTGAAGCTTTCTTT.

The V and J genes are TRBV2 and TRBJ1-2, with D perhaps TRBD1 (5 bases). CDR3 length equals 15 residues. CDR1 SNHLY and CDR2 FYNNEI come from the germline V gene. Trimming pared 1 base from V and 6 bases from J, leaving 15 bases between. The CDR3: CASSEGGRVPNGYTF. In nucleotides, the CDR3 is TGTGCCAGCAGTGAAGGGGGCCGGGTTCCGAATGGCTACACCTTC.

The CDR3: CASSFYSGVQETQYF. DNA of the CDR3: TGTGCCAGCAGCTTCTATAGCGGAGTCCAAGAGACCCAGTACTTC. The rearrangement joins TRBV7-3 to TRBJ2-5; D possibly corresponds to TRBD2 (6 bases). The CDR3 has 15 residues. The V end was cut by 3 bases, the J end by 1 base, with 12 bases between. CDR1 is SGHTA and CDR2 is FQGTGA in the germline V gene.

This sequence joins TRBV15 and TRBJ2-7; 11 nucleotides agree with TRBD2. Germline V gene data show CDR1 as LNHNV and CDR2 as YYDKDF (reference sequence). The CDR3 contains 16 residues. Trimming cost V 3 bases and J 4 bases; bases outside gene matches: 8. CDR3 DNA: TGTGCCACCAGCAGCCCCGGGCCTAGCGGGAGGTACGAGCAGTACTTC. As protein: CATSSPGPSGRYEQYF.

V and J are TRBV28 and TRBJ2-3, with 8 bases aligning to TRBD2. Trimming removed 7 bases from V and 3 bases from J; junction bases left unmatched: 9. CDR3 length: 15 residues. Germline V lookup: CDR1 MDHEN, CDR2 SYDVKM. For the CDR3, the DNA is TGTGCCAGCAACTTATCGGGGGGGAGGACAGATACGCAGTATTTT. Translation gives CASNLSGGRTDTQYF.

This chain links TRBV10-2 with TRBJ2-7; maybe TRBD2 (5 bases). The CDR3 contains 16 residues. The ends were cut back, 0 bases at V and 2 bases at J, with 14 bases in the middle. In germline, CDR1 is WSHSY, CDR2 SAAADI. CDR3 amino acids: CASSESLRVTPYEQYF. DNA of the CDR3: TGCGCCAGCAGTGAGTCGCTGAGGGTTACCCCCTACGAGCAGTACTTC.

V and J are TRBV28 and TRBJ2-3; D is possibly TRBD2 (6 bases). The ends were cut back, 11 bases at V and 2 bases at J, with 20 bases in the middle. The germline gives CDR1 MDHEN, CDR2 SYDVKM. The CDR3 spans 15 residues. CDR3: CASAPPLAVTDTQYF. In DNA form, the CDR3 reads TGTGCCTCAGCCCCGCCTTTAGCGGTCACAGATACGCAGTATTTT.

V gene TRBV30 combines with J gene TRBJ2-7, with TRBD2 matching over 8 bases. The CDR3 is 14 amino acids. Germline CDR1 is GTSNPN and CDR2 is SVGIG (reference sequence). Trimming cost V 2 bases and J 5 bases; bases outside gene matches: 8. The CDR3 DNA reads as TGTGCCTGGAGTTACTGGTCGGGGGGGAACGAGCAGTACTTC. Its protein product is CAWSYWSGGNEQYF. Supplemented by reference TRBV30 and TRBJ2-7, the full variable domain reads SQTIHQWPATLVQPVGSPLSLECTVEGTSNPNLYWYRQAAGRGLQLLFYSVGIGQISSEVPQNLSASRPQDRQFILSSKKLLLSDSGFYLCAWSYWSGGNEQYFGPGTRLTVT.

Here the CDR3 DNA reads TGTGCCATCACAGGGGTTAGGAACACCATATATTTT. The encoded protein is CAITGVRNTIYF. The J gene is TRBJ1-3, the V gene TRBV10-3; possibly TRBD1 for D (6 bases). The germline V gene encodes CDR1 ENHRY and CDR2 SYGVKD. CDR3 size: 12 residues. V lost 7 bases and J lost 7, with 11 bases in between.

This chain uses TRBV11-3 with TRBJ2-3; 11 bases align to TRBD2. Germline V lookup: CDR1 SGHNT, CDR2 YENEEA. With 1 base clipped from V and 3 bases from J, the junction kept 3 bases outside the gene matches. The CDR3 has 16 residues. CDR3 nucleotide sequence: TGTGCCAGCAGCTTAGTAGCGGGGGGGATGACAGATACGCAGTATTTT. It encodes CASSLVAGGMTDTQYF.

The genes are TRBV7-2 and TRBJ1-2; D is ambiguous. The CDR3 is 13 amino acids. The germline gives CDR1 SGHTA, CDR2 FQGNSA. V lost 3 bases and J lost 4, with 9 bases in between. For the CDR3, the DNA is TGTGCCAGCAGCTTTCGGGGTGGCTATGGCTACACCTTC. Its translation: CASSFRGGYGYTF.

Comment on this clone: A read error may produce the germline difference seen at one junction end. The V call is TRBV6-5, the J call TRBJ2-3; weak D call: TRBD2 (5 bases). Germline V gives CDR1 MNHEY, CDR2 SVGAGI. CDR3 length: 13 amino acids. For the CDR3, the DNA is TGTGCCAGTAGGCGGGCTAGCAAAGATACGCAGTATTTT. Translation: CASRRASKDTQYF.

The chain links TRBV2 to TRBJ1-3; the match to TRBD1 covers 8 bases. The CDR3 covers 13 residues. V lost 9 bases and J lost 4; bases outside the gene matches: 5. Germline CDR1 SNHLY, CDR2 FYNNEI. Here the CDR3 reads CARAGTGGNTIYF. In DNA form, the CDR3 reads TGTGCCAGAGCCGGGACAGGAGGAAACACCATATATTTT.

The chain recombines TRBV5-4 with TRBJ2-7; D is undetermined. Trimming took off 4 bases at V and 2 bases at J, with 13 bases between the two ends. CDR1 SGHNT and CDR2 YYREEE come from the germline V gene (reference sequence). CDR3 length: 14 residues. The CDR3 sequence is CASSAPPPTYEQYF. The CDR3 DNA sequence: TGTGCCAGCAGCGCCCCACCTCCTACCTACGAGCAGTACTTC.

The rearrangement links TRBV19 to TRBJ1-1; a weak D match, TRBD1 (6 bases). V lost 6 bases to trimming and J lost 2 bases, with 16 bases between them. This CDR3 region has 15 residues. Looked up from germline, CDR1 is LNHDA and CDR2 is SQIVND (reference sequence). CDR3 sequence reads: CASSSSGTLNTEAFF. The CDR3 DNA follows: TGTGCCAGTAGCTCCTCCGGGACACTAAACACTGAAGCTTTCTTT.

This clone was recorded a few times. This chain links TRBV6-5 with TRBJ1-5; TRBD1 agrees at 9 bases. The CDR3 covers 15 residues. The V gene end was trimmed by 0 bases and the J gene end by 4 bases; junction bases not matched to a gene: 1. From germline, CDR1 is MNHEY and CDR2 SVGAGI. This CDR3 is CASSYSGQGNQPQHF. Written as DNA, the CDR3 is TGTGCCAGCAGTTACTCGGGACAGGGTAATCAGCCCCAGCATTTT.

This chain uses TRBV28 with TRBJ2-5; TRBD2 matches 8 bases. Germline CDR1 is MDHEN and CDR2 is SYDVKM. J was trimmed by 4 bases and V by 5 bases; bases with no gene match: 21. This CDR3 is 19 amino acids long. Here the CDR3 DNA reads TGTGCCAGCAGTCAGCGGGAGATTTTGAGAGGGTGGGACCCAGAGACCCAGTACTTC. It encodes CASSQREILRGWDPETQYF.

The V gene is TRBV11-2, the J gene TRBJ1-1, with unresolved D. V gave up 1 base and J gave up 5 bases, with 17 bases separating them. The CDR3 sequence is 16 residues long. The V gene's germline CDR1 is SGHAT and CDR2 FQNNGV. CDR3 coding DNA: TGTGCCAGCAGCTTAGGAGGATTTGTCCAGTCAACTGAAGCTTTCTTT. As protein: CASSLGGFVQSTEAFF. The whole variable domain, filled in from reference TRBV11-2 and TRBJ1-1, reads EAGVAQSPRYKIIEKRQSVAFWCNPISGHATLYWYQQILGQGPKLLIQFQNNGVVDDSQLPKDRFSAERLKGVDSTLKIQPAKLEDSAVYLCASSLGGFVQSTEAFFGQGTRLTVV.